The TCR beta chain under discussion was sequenced for a study of shared clonotypes between healthy human individuals. Study overall: Three CD4 naive, three CD4 memory, two CD8 naive and one CD8 memory plate were used per donor.

150 to 250 ng DNA, approximately 30,000 T cell genomes, went into each sorted-subset replicate PCR. Some clones are missing from TCRdb's copy, which holds only in-frame ones; the method was immunoSEQ multiplex PCR. The sample has about 2.4 million clones, around 90% seen once. Donors, healthy HIV-negative adults, lacked recent acute infections or vaccinations. The TCR originated in a man aged 18-30 years in good health. The sample consisted of naive CD4+ T cells sorted from blood. Subset in this sample: CD45RA+ positively selected.

The CDR3 DNA reads as TGTGCCAGCAGCTCCGACAGAACTAATTCACCCCTCCACTTT. Translating gives CASSSDRTNSPLHF. The J gene is TRBJ1-6, the V gene TRBV5-6; possible D gene TRBD1, 5 bases. V was cut by 3 bases and J by 6 bases, with 10 bases left in between. CDR1 is SGHDT, CDR2 YYEEEE, per germline. The length of the CDR3 is 14 residues.